Below, 3 T cell receptor beta chains from the same sample are listed, as sequenced in a study of glioma-infiltrating T cells. Using RNA template, CDR3s of TCR alpha and beta were amplified with iRepertoire arm-PCR. TCRdb independently ran MiXCR on the multiplex PCR reads; one entry per CDR3 protein. The table has 85,000 to 110,000 distinct CDR3 sequences, 29% seen once. Sequenced: glioma tissue, nonneoplastic brain tissue, or PBMCs (not recorded which). The receptor set was obtained from a human donor with low-grade glioma or glioblastoma, undergoing nonglioma brain surgery, or in good health (not recorded which).

The genes are TRBV7-8 and TRBJ2-5; 7 nucleotides agree with TRBD2. The CDR3 loop spans 15 amino acids. Germline-derived CDR1 and CDR2 are SGHVS and FQNEAQ. With V trimmed by 5 bases and J by 1 base, 7 bases remained unmatched. CDR3: CASSPFLAAQETQYF. DNA for the CDR3: TGTGCCAGCAGCCCCTTCCTAGCGGCCCAAGAGACCCAGTACTTC.

In this sample, this clonotype turned up a few times. CDR3: CASSADPTPGNEQFF. The DNA of the CDR3 is TGCGCCAGCAGCGCGGACCCAACCCCGGGGAATGAGCAGTTCTTC. The chain carries TRBV5-1 and TRBJ2-1; tentatively, D is TRBD2 (5 bases). This CDR3 region has 15 residues. The germline V gene encodes CDR1 SGHRS and CDR2 YFSETQ. The V end was cut by 4 bases, the J end by 7 bases, with 18 bases between.

Worth noting for this clonotype: This may come from a read error, since a much larger clone is one base off. The genes are TRBV27 and TRBJ2-5; D is undetermined. Germline V CDR1 and CDR2: MNHEY, SMNVEV (reference sequence). CDR3 size: 13 residues. The chain's CDR3 is CASSRTRLENQYF. CDR3 bases: TGTGCCAGCAGCCGAACGCGTCTAGAGAACCAGTACTTC.